This T cell receptor (beta chain) was sequenced during a study of shared clonotypes between healthy human individuals (dated by TCRdb to 2020 to 2021). About the full investigation: Three men and a couple of women, aged 18 to 49 years, made up the cohort. Per donor, three plates each were used for CD4 naive and CD4 memory, two for CD8 naive, and one for CD8 memory. To estimate repertoire size and how much clonotypes are shared between individuals, the study performed deep sequencing of blood TCR repertoires from five healthy adults. To increase sequencing depth and limit assay-specific biases, different laboratories used diverse techniques to prepare libraries and sequence TCR repertoires. Between about 0.85 and 10 billion PBMCs per donor were obtained by leukapheresis.

Reading from cysteine to phenylalanine, the CDR3 counts 19 amino acids. Left in the record is the CDR3 DNA by itself, 57 bases read in frame from the first base. Trimming removed 1 base from V and 5 bases from J; the gene matches leave 16 bases unexplained. The germline V gene specifies LGHNA as CDR1 and YNFKEQ as CDR2. CD8 naive samples were CD45RO-negative cells positively selected for CCR7, giving a CD45RA+CCR7+ population that excluded TemRA cells. Donors were healthy HIV-negative adults with no recently reported acute infections or vaccinations. Only Caucasian adults living in Nashville, Tennessee, USA were represented among the donors. Blood was obtained by leukapheresis, after which PBMCs were separated by Ficoll-Histopaque density gradient centrifugation and cryopreserved in liquid nitrogen vapor phase. Analytical flow cytometry was used to check the purity and quantity of each magnetically sorted T cell population. From each sorted fraction, genomic DNA was isolated and quantified by UV absorbance on a Nanodrop 2000c.

Using the deep immunoSEQ assay, TCR CDR3 regions were amplified from genomic DNA by multiplex PCR. Extracted genomic DNA from each cell subset was spread evenly across all wells of several immunoSEQ 96-well plates, with each plate serving as a replicate. Each replicate PCR for sorted subsets received about 0.2 ug genomic DNA, equal to about 30,000 T cell genomes. Purified libraries were measured with a Qubit 3.0 fluorometer, size-checked on a Bioanalyzer 2100, and measured again with the KAPA Library Quantification kit. A separate single-read 150-cycle Illumina NextSeq 550 flow cell was used to sequence each immunoSEQ 96-well plate. Per the authors' processing: Because the immunoSEQ output held only junctional sequences and lacked quality scores, the filtering could not match the filtering applied to full-length reads. To assign V/J genes and CDR3, sequences were annotated against IMGT germline references using PyIR, a Python wrapper for IgBLAST v1.9. Reads were removed for weak V/J assignments (E-value above 1e-6), missing CDR3, stop codons, out-of-frame junctions, or ambiguous translated residues. A V3J clonotype was defined by an identical inferred V gene, J gene, and CDR3 amino acid sequence. To compute the percentage overlap between repertoires, the number of shared unique clonotypes was divided by the size of the smaller repertoire. RTK rarefaction, the Chao1 estimator, and Recon v2.1 estimates of unobserved clonotypes were used to assess repertoire richness. Generation probabilities were computed with OLGA for all TCRbeta clonotypes obtained by the gDNA method from several donors. As stored in TCRdb, this immuneACCESS dataset retains in-frame rearrangements with V and J assigned. A fraction of the clones does not appear; measured against another copy, unresolved V genes explain less than half of the discrepancy, and the remainder lacks a known reason. V and J calls plus clone size are reproduced from that table; the DNA served to infer D and trimming. The sample table contains some 2 million clones; only one count was recorded for about 95% of them. 0.95% to 1.5% of the sample rests with the top ten.

As for this clone: Its specific antigen is unknown. No base-level quality is on record; no much larger clone is a single base apart.

What the work shows at the level of the full study, not this receptor alone: Even with the large sequencing depth, rarefaction of the sorted-subset datasets indicated that sequencing was incomplete. The genetic and exposure-history diversity represented was limited by the small number of donors. Larger estimated clonotype richness was generally found for naive subsets than for memory subsets. Based on pairwise subsampling, the degree of clonotype sharing among donors was expected to be affected by sequencing depth. Sampling was limited to blood, and TCR repertoires in tissue likely differ from TCR repertoires in blood. Across four donors, around 5% of naive CD4, around 3.3% of naive CD8, 2.3% of memory CD4, and under 0.45% of memory CD8 clonotypes were shared. Compared with non-shared clonotypes, the clonotypes found in all four sorted-subset donors had higher generation probabilities.

The rearrangement combines TRBV4-2 with TRBJ2-5; TRBD2 fits 10 bases in the junction. Sequencing used naive CD8+ T cells sorted from blood. This specimen's cell subset or site label, per the study, means: CD45RA+CCR7+. The TCR comes from a man aged 18 to 35 in good health. The bases read TGTGCCAGCAGCCAAGCGGGAGCGGGGGGGCCGTCCGCCCGGGAGACCCAGTACTTC. It is translated as CASSQAGAGGPSARETQYF.